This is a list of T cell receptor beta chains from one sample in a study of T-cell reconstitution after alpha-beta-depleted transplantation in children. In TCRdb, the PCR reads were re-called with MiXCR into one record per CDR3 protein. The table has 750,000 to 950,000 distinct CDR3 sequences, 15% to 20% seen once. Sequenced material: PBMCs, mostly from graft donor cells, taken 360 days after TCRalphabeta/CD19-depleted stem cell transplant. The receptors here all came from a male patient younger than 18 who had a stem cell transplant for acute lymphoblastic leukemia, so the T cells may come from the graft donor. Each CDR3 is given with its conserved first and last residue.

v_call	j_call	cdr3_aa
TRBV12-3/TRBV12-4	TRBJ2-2	CASSLGPGLAYANTGELFF
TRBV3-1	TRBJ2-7	CASSQEGFQPYEQYF
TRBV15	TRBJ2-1	CATSRGGGTAHRLPYNEQFF
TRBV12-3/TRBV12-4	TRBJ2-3	CASRDRKAMVTQYF
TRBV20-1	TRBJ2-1	CSARDPHGGGLSNEQFF
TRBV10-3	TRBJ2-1	CAILIMTSGRADEQFF
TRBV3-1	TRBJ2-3	CASSQSGGGTDTQYF
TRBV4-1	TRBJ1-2	CASSQDDHNYGYTF
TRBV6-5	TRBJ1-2	CASSYSGPSTNGYTF
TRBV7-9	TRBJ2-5	CASSPRREETQYF
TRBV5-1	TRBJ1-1	CASSLFEGGTEAFF
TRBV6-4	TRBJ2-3	CASSDGDRATDTQYF
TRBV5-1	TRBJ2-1	CASSLGQWGYNEQFF
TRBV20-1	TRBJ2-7	CSASGGSYEQYF
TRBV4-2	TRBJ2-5	CASSHPGLAGKETQYF
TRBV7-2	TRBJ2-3	CASSFRPYRADTQYF
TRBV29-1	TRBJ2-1	CAGPAGRNEQFF
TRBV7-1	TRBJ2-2	CASSSPGLAGYELEFQIGELFF
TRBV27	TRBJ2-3	CASRPYGDLSTDTQYF
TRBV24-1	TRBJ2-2	CATSLQGEHRRGELFF
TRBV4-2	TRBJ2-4	CASSQLGGRIAKNIQYF
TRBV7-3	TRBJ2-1	CASSKTSGITEQFF
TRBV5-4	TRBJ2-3	CASSSRPSGSSADTQYF
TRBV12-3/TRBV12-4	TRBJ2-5	CASRSTSGREETQYF
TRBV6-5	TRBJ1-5	CASSSAPRDLFSNQPQHF
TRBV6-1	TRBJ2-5	CASSQGLAGSQYF
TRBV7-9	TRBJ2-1	CASSLTPIVVNEQFF
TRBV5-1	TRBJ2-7	CASSLLGISYEQYF
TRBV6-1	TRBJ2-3	CASRPLQGPDTQYF
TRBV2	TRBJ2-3	CASKFSSTDTQYF
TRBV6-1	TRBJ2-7	CASSLRASGPYEQYF
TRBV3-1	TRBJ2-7	CASSQTYSYEQYF
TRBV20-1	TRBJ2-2	CSARDFYTGELFF
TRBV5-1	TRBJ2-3	CASSLVAGGSTDTQYF
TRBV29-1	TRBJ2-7	CSVRGLGTYEQYF
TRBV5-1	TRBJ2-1	CASSLEGFNEQFF
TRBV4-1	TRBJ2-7	CASSQGLAGLIASYEQYF
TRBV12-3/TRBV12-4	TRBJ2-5	CASRGTSRQETQYF
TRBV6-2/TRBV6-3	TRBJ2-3	CASSYRLATQYF